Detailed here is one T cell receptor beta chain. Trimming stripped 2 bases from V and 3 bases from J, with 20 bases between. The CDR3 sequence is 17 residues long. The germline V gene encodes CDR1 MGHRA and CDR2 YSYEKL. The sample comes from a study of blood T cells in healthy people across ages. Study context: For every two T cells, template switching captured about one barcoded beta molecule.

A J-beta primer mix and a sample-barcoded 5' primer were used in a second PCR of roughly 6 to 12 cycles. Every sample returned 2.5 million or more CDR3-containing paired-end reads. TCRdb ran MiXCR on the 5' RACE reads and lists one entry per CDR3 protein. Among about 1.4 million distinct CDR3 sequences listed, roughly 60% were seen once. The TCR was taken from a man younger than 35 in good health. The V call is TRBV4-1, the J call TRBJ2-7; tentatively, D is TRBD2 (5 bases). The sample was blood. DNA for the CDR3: TGCGCCAGCAGCCAAATCCCGGGAACCGATTTTCACTACGAGCAGTACTTC. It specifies CASSQIPGTDFHYEQYF.